This T cell receptor beta chain comes out of a study of regulatory T cells in long-lasting Graves disease. Time point of the sample: newly diagnosed GD, antithyroid drugs for less than 3 months. The authors made the TCR library using RNA they extracted from PBMCs. Arm-PCR of CDR3 regions and iRepertoire HTBI primers were used to build TCR beta libraries. TCRdb recomputed calls from the multiplex PCR reads with MiXCR, one row per CDR3 protein. The sample has about 200,000 distinct CDR3 sequences; roughly a fifth are singletons. Study observations and caveats: Blood alone, not thyroid tissue, was studied. Preferential use of TRBV28, TRBJ1-2 and TRBJ2-5 was seen in persistent disease. Persistent-disease Graves' patients showed less TCR diversity than new cases.

Germline V gene lookup returns CDR1 SGDLS and CDR2 YYNGEE. This CDR3 has 14 amino acids. V lost 0 bases, J lost 5 bases, and 11 bases lay in between. This clonotype was picked up many times. The antigen remains unidentified. These data were likewise used in another study, on T cells in Graves' hyperthyroidism and ophthalmopathy.

The chain carries TRBV9 and TRBJ1-1; D is undetermined. This sequence originates from a woman under 40 with Graves disease. Sequences were derived from peripheral blood mononuclear cells (PBMCs), sampled at new diagnosis, from a patient treated with antithyroid drugs. CDR3 sequence reads: CASSVVGENTEAFF. The CDR3 DNA follows: TGTGCCAGCAGCGTAGTCGGGGAAAATACTGAAGCTTTCTTT.